Included here is one T cell receptor (beta chain) sequence, with context. Original processing notes: Estimates of nucleated cell counts were drawn from the amplification of reference gene primers. Some clones are missing from TCRdb's copy, which holds only in-frame ones; the method was immunoSEQ multiplex PCR. The V and J calls and the clone size are those of that table, but D and trimming were determined from the DNA. The table shows 150,000 to 200,000 clones, with approximately 83% occurring only once. The V end lost 2 bases, the J end lost 0 bases, and 8 bases lay between the germline ends. The CDR3 has 16 amino acids. Germline V gives CDR1 MNHNY, CDR2 SVGAGI (reference sequence). While infection was still active, Seattle patients were enrolled and then followed longitudinally. These data belong to a study of blood T cell repertoires in COVID-19. Study at large: Sites in the United States, Italy and Spain provided acute and convalescent COVID-19 samples. The analysed material was cDNA or gDNA that came from T cells, B-cell-depleted T cells, or PBMCs.

The chain recombines TRBV6-6 with TRBJ1-6; a weak D match, TRBD1 (5 bases). The TCR comes from a woman aged 40 to 49 with COVID-19, enrolled during active disease. Sequencing was done on a sample of peripheral blood. The CDR3 spells CASSYLGGSYNSPLHF. Here the CDR3 DNA reads TGTGCCAGCAGTTACCTCGGGGGCTCCTATAATTCACCCCTCCACTTT.